Below are 19 T cell receptor beta chains sequenced from a single sample in a study of response to subunit inactivated influenza vaccine. One entry per CDR3 protein, called by TCRdb with MiXCR from the RT-PCR reads. Of approximately 160,000 distinct CDR3 sequences listed, about 11% are singletons. This specimen consisted of CD8+ T cells sorted from PBMCs, obtained around 25 months after vaccination. The receptors here all came from a man aged 50 to 69 who received an inactivated influenza vaccine.

This clonotype came up a few times. The genes are TRBV15 and TRBJ1-4; no firm D call. The CDR3 loop spans 12 amino acids. V gave up 0 bases and J gave up 8 bases, with 4 bases separating them. Per the germline V gene, CDR1 is LNHNV and CDR2 is YYDKDF (reference sequence). The chain's CDR3 is CATSRDLEKLFF. CDR3 sequence (DNA): TGTGCCACCAGCAGAGATCTAGAAAAACTGTTTTTT. Combining the CDR3 with reference TRBV15 and TRBJ1-4 gives the whole variable domain DAMVIQNPRYQVTQFGKPVTLSCSQTLNHNVMYWYQQKSSQAPKLLFHYYDKDFNNEADTPDNFQSRRPNTSFCFLDIRSPGLGDTAMYLCATSRDLEKLFFGSGTQLSVL.

The table lists this clonotype with many counts. V is TRBV28 and J is TRBJ2-6, with D hard to call. V was trimmed by 2 bases and J by 0 bases, leaving 2 bases between them. CDR1 and CDR2 from the germline V gene are MDHEN and SYDVKM. The CDR3 spans 14 residues. The CDR3 is CASSLISGANVLTF. DNA for the CDR3: TGTGCCAGCAGTTTAATCTCTGGGGCCAACGTCCTGACTTTC.

This clonotype occurred a few times. The genes are TRBV5-5 and TRBJ2-7; 13 nucleotides line up with TRBD2. The CDR3 contains 18 residues. The junction had 10 bases not matched to a gene; V was cut back by 0 bases and J by 4 bases. CDR1 SGHKS and CDR2 YYEKEE come from the germline V gene (reference sequence). The CDR3 loop reads CASSLVWTSGSLGYEQYF. In DNA form, the CDR3 reads TGTGCCAGCAGCTTGGTTTGGACTAGCGGGAGCCTGGGGTACGAGCAGTACTTC.

This clonotype showed up many times. The chain uses TRBV5-6 and TRBJ1-1; D may be TRBD1 (6 bases). The CDR3 runs to 12 residues. Looked up from germline, CDR1 is SGHDT and CDR2 is YYEEEE. V lost 0 bases and J 11 bases, leaving 11 bases between the germline ends. CDR3 in amino acids: CASSLGQADAFF. The CDR3 DNA is TGTGCCAGCAGCTTGGGACAGGCCGATGCTTTCTTT.

This clonotype was recorded many times. The chain couples TRBV6-2 or TRBV6-3 to TRBJ2-1; TRBD2 agrees at 8 bases. Losses at the gene ends were 8 bases for V and 4 bases for J; bases not matched to a gene: 7. Germline lookup yields CDR1 MNHEY and CDR2 SVGEGT. CDR3 length: 14 amino acids. This CDR3 is CASRTSGPYNEQFF. DNA of the CDR3: TGTGCCAGCCGTACTAGCGGACCATACAATGAGCAGTTCTTC.

The chain recombines TRBV24-1 with TRBJ2-1; D is uncertain. Between the trimmed V and J ends, which lost 5 bases and 4 bases, there was a span of 17 bases. CDR3 size: 16 residues. The germline V gene has CDR1 KGHDR and CDR2 SFDVKD. The DNA of the CDR3 is TGTGCCACCAGTGGCGTCACTGGTCGCAGTTACAATGAGCAGTTCTTC. It codes for CATSGVTGRSYNEQFF.

The V call is TRBV25-1, the J call TRBJ2-2; no definite D call. With 3 bases removed from V and 6 bases from J, the gap between germline ends came to 14 bases. This CDR3 is 15 amino acids long. Germline CDR1 MGHDK, CDR2 SYGVNS. As DNA, the CDR3 is TGTGCCAGCAGTGATTCTGGGGTCGGAGCCGGGGAGCTGTTTTTT. Amino acids: CASSDSGVGAGELFF.

This rearrangement joins TRBV4-3 to TRBJ2-1; 7 bases match TRBD2. Trimming removed 2 bases from V and 6 bases from J; junction bases left unmatched: 10. The CDR3 length is 16 residues. From germline, CDR1 is LGHNA and CDR2 YSLEER. In DNA, the CDR3 is TGCGCCAGCAGCCAAAAAGGGACTATAGGTGGCAATGAGCAGTTCTTC. It codes for CASSQKGTIGGNEQFF.

This clonotype has only a few counts. The chain uses TRBV20-1 and TRBJ2-7; TRBD1 is a possible D gene (5 bases). The V and J ends lost 2 bases and 1 base respectively, with 12 bases between them. Per the germline V gene, CDR1 is DFQATT and CDR2 is SNEGSKA (reference sequence). CDR3 length equals 14 residues. The CDR3 region is CSARLWQGSYEQYF. The CDR3 DNA sequence: TGCAGTGCTAGACTTTGGCAGGGATCCTACGAGCAGTACTTC.

The V gene is TRBV9, the J gene TRBJ2-2; D not resolved. The germline V gene encodes CDR1 SGDLS and CDR2 YYNGEE. The CDR3 has 14 amino acids. V was cut by 4 bases and J by 6 bases, with 13 bases left in between. CDR3 sequence reads: CASSPRVGAGELFF. The CDR3, as DNA: TGTGCCAGCAGCCCGAGAGTAGGAGCCGGGGAGCTGTTTTTT.

A few counts support this clonotype. The V and J genes are TRBV12-3 or TRBV12-4 and TRBJ1-2; TRBD1 aligns across 10 bases. After removal of 5 bases from V and 2 bases from J, the junction contained 5 bases not matched to a gene. The CDR3 is 15 amino acids. The CDR3 protein is CASSRADRGNYGYTF. CDR3 DNA: TGTGCCAGCAGTCGAGCGGACAGGGGGAACTATGGCTACACCTTC.

This clonotype was seen at least ten times. The J gene is TRBJ2-2, the V gene TRBV4-2, with a tentative D call TRBD2 (6 bases). Between the trimmed V and J ends, which lost 0 bases and 4 bases, there was a span of 9 bases. Germline V gene data show CDR1 as LGHNA and CDR2 as YNFKEQ. The CDR3 covers 15 residues. Here the CDR3 DNA reads TGTGCCAGCAGCCAAGAGGAGGGTCTCACCGGGGAGCTGTTTTTT. Translated: CASSQEEGLTGELFF.

In this sample, this clonotype turned up a few times. J is TRBJ2-7 and V is TRBV29-1; 8 bases are shared with TRBD1. The CDR3 length is 13 residues. Germline V gene lookup returns CDR1 SQVTM and CDR2 ANQGSEA. This chain's CDR3 is CSYEEQGGYEQYF. The CDR3 nucleotides read TGCAGTTACGAGGAACAGGGGGGCTACGAGCAGTACTTC.

This clonotype was counted many times. The V call is TRBV29-1, the J call TRBJ2-2; D is possibly TRBD1 or TRBD2 (5 bases each). Germline V gene data show CDR1 as SQVTM and CDR2 as ANQGSEA. With 6 bases removed from V and 3 bases from J, the gap between germline ends came to 11 bases. The CDR3 is 13 residues long. CDR3 residues: CSVGDGDTGELFF. Written as DNA, the CDR3 is TGCAGCGTGGGGGACGGGGACACCGGGGAGCTGTTTTTT.

There are a few counts of this clonotype. V gene TRBV12-3 or TRBV12-4 combines with J gene TRBJ2-1; possibly TRBD1 for D (6 bases). The CDR3 sequence is 15 residues long. Deletions cut 5 bases from V and 4 bases from J, with 15 bases between. The chain's CDR3 is CASSQYYGQYNEQFF. Written as DNA, the CDR3 is TGTGCCAGCAGTCAATATTACGGACAGTACAATGAGCAGTTCTTC.

This clonotype occurred a few times. The chain combines TRBV7-6 with TRBJ1-3, with D uncertain. Germline V gene lookup returns CDR1 SGHVS and CDR2 FNYEAQ. The CDR3 is made up of 14 amino acids. V lost 4 bases and J lost 0, with 7 bases in between. CDR3 region: CASSSGFSGNTIYF. CDR3 sequence (DNA): TGTGCCAGCAGCTCGGGTTTCTCTGGAAACACCATATATTTT.

This clonotype was found a few times. The rearrangement uses TRBV9 and TRBJ2-2; TRBD1 aligns across 9 bases. The CDR3 is 17 residues long. Unmatched junction bases numbered 14, after V lost 3 bases and J lost 8 bases. The germline V gene has CDR1 SGDLS and CDR2 YYNGEE. CDR3 residues: CASSARAGTGILGELFF. CDR3 DNA: TGTGCCAGCAGCGCACGAGCCGGGACAGGGATCCTAGGGGAGCTGTTTTTT. The full variable domain, its missing parts supplied by reference TRBV9 and TRBJ2-2, is DSGVTQTPKHLITATGQRVTLRCSPRSGDLSVYWYQQSLDQGLQFLIQYYNGEERAKGNILERFSAQQFPDLHSELNLSSLELGDSALYFCASSARAGTGILGELFFGEGSRLTVL.

Of note for this clonotype: The junction and the germline gene differ at one end; a read error may be behind it. The chain has TRBV20-1 and TRBJ2-1, with D perhaps TRBD2 (6 bases). The CDR3 consists of 18 residues. Per the germline V gene, CDR1 is DFQATT and CDR2 is SNEGSKA (reference sequence). CDR3 bases: TGCTGTGCTAGAGATTTTGCGTTGGCGGCGGGGCCTTCCAATGAGCAGTTCTTC. Translation: CCARDFALAAGPSNEQFF.

This clonotype was counted ten times or more. The V gene is TRBV10-3, the J gene TRBJ2-1, with no clear D. Germline V gives CDR1 ENHRY, CDR2 SYGVKD. The V and J ends lost 2 bases and 0 bases respectively, with 11 bases between them. The CDR3 contains 16 residues. CDR3 in amino acids: CAISERKRSSYNEQFF. The CDR3 region has the DNA TGTGCCATCAGTGAGCGAAAGAGAAGCTCCTACAATGAGCAGTTCTTC.